A selection of T cell receptor beta chains follows, all from one sample in a study of T cells in Graves' hyperthyroidism and ophthalmopathy. TCRdb reprocessed the multiplex PCR reads via MiXCR and lists one record per CDR3 protein. The sample contains 600,000 or so distinct CDR3 sequences, around 15% of which appear only once. The sequencing sample was made of blood. The receptors shown here come from a woman in her thirties with Graves' hyperthyroidism. CDR3s include the opening cysteine and the closing phenylalanine or tryptophan. The D gene is left open where the match is weak. For some rows the clone size is stated as once, few or many, or as a class when expanded; others skip it.

abundance	v_gene	j_gene	d_gene	CDR3nt	CDR3aa
many	TRBV3-1	TRBJ1-2	-	TGTGCCAGCAGCCAAGATGCGTTGAGACAGCTTTATGGCTACACCTTC	CASSQDALRQLYGYTF
-	TRBV18	TRBJ2-2	TRBD1	TGTGCCAGCTCACAAACCGGGACAGGGGGCGCCGGGGAGCTGTTTTTT	CASSQTGTGGAGELFF
many	TRBV20-1	TRBJ2-7	-	TGCAGTGCTAGTATGGGGGTAAGCGAGCAGTACTTC	CSASMGVSEQYF
many	TRBV2	TRBJ1-2	-	TGTGCCAGCAGGGTAGAACAGGGAAGTGGTGGCTACACCTTC	CASRVEQGSGGYTF
few	TRBV5-1	TRBJ1-6	TRBD1	TGCGCCAGCAGTTCATGGACAGGGATAAGTAGTCCCCTCCACTTT	CASSSWTGISSPLHF
many	TRBV27	TRBJ2-5	TRBD2	TGTGCCAGCAGTTTGGGGACTAGCGCCCACCAGTACTTC	CASSLGTSAHQYF
many	TRBV20-1	TRBJ1-4	-	TGCAGTGCTACCGGAACAGCAACTAATGAAAAACTGTTTTTT	CSATGTATNEKLFF
many	TRBV28	TRBJ2-3	-	TGTGCCAGCAGTTCCCCCTTGATCTCTTTTAGGGCTGGGGCCACAGATACGCAGTATTTT	CASSSPLISFRAGATDTQYF
-	TRBV28	TRBJ2-3	-	TGTGCCAGCAGTTTTAACACCCAAAGCACAGATACGCAGTATTTT	CASSFNTQSTDTQYF
many	TRBV28	TRBJ1-1	-	TGTGCCAGCAGCGATCCTCTTAAGGGAACTGAAGCTTTCTTT	CASSDPLKGTEAFF
-	TRBV20-1	TRBJ2-1	-	TGCAGTGCTAGAGGGCCGGGACAAAAATTGAGCTCCTACAATGAGCAGTTCTTC	CSARGPGQKLSSYNEQFF
-	TRBV27	TRBJ2-1	-	TGTGCCAGCAGTGAAGTGGCCCAGTCTCCTCGGCTTGAGCAGTTCTTC	CASSEVAQSPRLEQFF
many	TRBV30	TRBJ2-1	TRBD2	TGTGCCTGGAGTCCGGGACTAACGCCCTACAATGAGCAGTTCTTC	CAWSPGLTPYNEQFF
-	TRBV2	TRBJ2-2	TRBD1	TGTGCCAGCAGAGGACAGGGCGGGAACACCGGGGAGCTGTTTTTT	CASRGQGGNTGELFF
few	TRBV2	TRBJ2-3	-	TGTGCCAGCAGTGAAGCGCAAGGAGTCACAGATACGCAGTATTTT	CASSEAQGVTDTQYF
many	TRBV6-1	TRBJ1-1	-	TGTGCCAGCACCCAGACAGTTAACACTGAAGCTTTCTTT	CASTQTVNTEAFF
-	TRBV9	TRBJ2-5	TRBD1	TGTGCCAGCACTACCGGGACAGGGGGCACCAAGACCCAGTACTTC	CASTTGTGGTKTQYF
-	TRBV4-1	TRBJ2-7	TRBD2	TGCGCCAGCAGCCAAGGCGGGGGAGGCTACGAGCAGTACTTC	CASSQGGGGYEQYF
few	TRBV6-2/TRBV6-3	TRBJ1-1	-	TGTGCCAGCAGTTACGGGAGAGTAATGGCTGAAGCTTTCTTT	CASSYGRVMAEAFF
many	TRBV5-5	TRBJ1-4	-	TGTGCCAGCAGCTCGGGACCTAATGAAAAACTGTTTTTT	CASSSGPNEKLFF
-	TRBV6-1	TRBJ2-1	TRBD2	TGTGCCAGCACCATAGCGGGAGGCGGTGAGCAGTTCTTC	CASTIAGGGEQFF
many	TRBV20-1	TRBJ2-7	TRBD2	TGCAGTGCTAGAGCACCGGGGGGGGCCTACGAGCAGTACTTC	CSARAPGGAYEQYF
many	TRBV12-3/TRBV12-4	TRBJ2-1	TRBD2	TGTGCCAGCAGTTTAGCGCTTAGGGCTAGCGGCAAATACAATGAGCAGTTCTTC	CASSLALRASGKYNEQFF
many	TRBV7-9	TRBJ2-7	-	TGTGCCAGCAGCTTAATTGAACAGTCCTACGAGCAGTACTTC	CASSLIEQSYEQYF
many	TRBV28	TRBJ1-1	-	TGTGCCAGCAGTGTACAGGCTTTGAACACTGAAGCTTTCTTT	CASSVQALNTEAFF
few	TRBV4-3	TRBJ2-5	-	TGCGCCAGCAGCCAAGATCGGAGTCTGGCCCAGTACTTC	CASSQDRSLAQYF
-	TRBV2	TRBJ1-3	-	TGTGCCAGCAGTGAACAGGGGTCTGGAAACACCATATATTTT	CASSEQGSGNTIYF
-	TRBV28	TRBJ2-1	-	TGTGCCAGCAGACCTCTGCTAGCCGGGAATGAGCAGTTCTTC	CASRPLLAGNEQFF
few	TRBV20-1	TRBJ1-5	TRBD1	TGCAGGAGCCCACGGACAGGGGGACGGAATCAGCCCCAGCATTTT	CRSPRTGGRNQPQHF
-	TRBV2	TRBJ1-5	-	TGTGCCAGCAGAAGGGAAGTCGATCAGCCCCAGCATTTT	CASRREVDQPQHF
few	TRBV12-3/TRBV12-4	TRBJ1-5	-	TGTGCCAGCATCCAAAGGGTTAGCAATCAGCCCCAGCATTTT	CASIQRVSNQPQHF
few	TRBV6-4	TRBJ2-7	-	TGTGCCAGCAGTCTCCTCCCGGGACAAAAACGCAAGTACGAGCAGTACTTC	CASSLLPGQKRKYEQYF
few	TRBV9	TRBJ2-1	TRBD2	TGTGCCAGCAGCCCGTGGACTAGCGGGAGTGGTAATGAGCAGTTCTTC	CASSPWTSGSGNEQFF
-	TRBV6-2/TRBV6-3	TRBJ1-2	TRBD1	TGTGCCAGCAGTGGACAGGGGACCTTAATTAACTATGGCTACACCTTC	CASSGQGTLINYGYTF
few	TRBV29-1	TRBJ2-7	-	TGCAGCGTTGTGGCAGGTTGGCACGAGCAGTACTTC	CSVVAGWHEQYF
many	TRBV27	TRBJ2-1	-	TGTGCCAGCATTCCCCTTGGGGCCATGGATGAGCAGTTCTTC	CASIPLGAMDEQFF
many	TRBV12-3/TRBV12-4	TRBJ2-7	-	TGTGCCAGCAGCATTCTTAAGGGCGGTACCTACGAGCAGTACTTC	CASSILKGGTYEQYF
many	TRBV7-2	TRBJ1-5	-	TGTGCCAGCAGCTTAGGGGAGGATCAGCCCCAGCATTTT	CASSLGEDQPQHF
once	TRBV28	TRBJ2-3	TRBD2	TGTGCCAGCACCTTACTAGCGGCCACAGATACGCAGTATTTT	CASTLLAATDTQYF
few	TRBV19	TRBJ1-5	-	TGTGCCAGTAGTATTGAGGGGCCTCAGCCCCAGCATTTT	CASSIEGPQPQHF
-	TRBV20-1	TRBJ1-1	-	TGCAGTGCTAGAGAGGGGGGCTCGGACACTGAAGCTTTCTTT	CSAREGGSDTEAFF
-	TRBV18	TRBJ2-7	-	TGTGCCAGCTCGGGGACGACAGAAACCTACGAGCAGTACTTC	CASSGTTETYEQYF
-	TRBV30	TRBJ1-2	-	TGTGCCCGGACTGGGACTGCCTATGGCTACACCTTC	CARTGTAYGYTF
many	TRBV20-1	TRBJ1-5	TRBD1	TGCAGTGCCCCGGGACAGGGGAGCAATCAGCCCCAGCATTTT	CSAPGQGSNQPQHF
many	TRBV24-1	TRBJ2-1	-	TGTGCCACCAGCCAAGGTATCAATGAGCAGTTCTTC	CATSQGINEQFF
many	TRBV2	TRBJ1-3	-	TGTGCCAGCACGGCAGGGGTCGGAAACACCATATATTTT	CASTAGVGNTIYF
many	TRBV9	TRBJ2-1	-	TGTGCCAGCAGCGTAGAGAATTACAATGAGCAGTTCTTC	CASSVENYNEQFF
few	TRBV29-1	TRBJ2-1	TRBD2	TGCAGCGTAGGGACTAGCGTGAGGATTGGCAATGAGCAGTTCTTC	CSVGTSVRIGNEQFF
-	TRBV7-9	TRBJ1-3	-	TGTGCCAGCAGCCTTGACAGCGACTCGGCGGGAAACACCATATATTTT	CASSLDSDSAGNTIYF
many	TRBV20-1	TRBJ2-7	TRBD2	TGCAGTGCTAGAGAGGGGACTAGCGGGAGGTTTGGCGGCTACGAGCAGTACTTC	CSAREGTSGRFGGYEQYF
many	TRBV2	TRBJ2-3	TRBD2	TGTGCCAGCAGGGAAGCGGGATCCACAGATACGCAGTATTTT	CASREAGSTDTQYF
-	TRBV20-1	TRBJ2-7	TRBD2	TGCAGTGCTAGAGAGCCCGGTGGTAGCGGGGATTCCTACGAGCAGTACTTC	CSAREPGGSGDSYEQYF
few	TRBV5-4	TRBJ1-2	TRBD1	TGTGCCAGCAGCCTCTTCGCAGGGGGAGGGGAAAACTATGGCTACACCTTC	CASSLFAGGGENYGYTF
-	TRBV13	TRBJ2-7	-	TGTGCCAGCAGCTTTATGAGAACCGAGCAGTACTTC	CASSFMRTEQYF